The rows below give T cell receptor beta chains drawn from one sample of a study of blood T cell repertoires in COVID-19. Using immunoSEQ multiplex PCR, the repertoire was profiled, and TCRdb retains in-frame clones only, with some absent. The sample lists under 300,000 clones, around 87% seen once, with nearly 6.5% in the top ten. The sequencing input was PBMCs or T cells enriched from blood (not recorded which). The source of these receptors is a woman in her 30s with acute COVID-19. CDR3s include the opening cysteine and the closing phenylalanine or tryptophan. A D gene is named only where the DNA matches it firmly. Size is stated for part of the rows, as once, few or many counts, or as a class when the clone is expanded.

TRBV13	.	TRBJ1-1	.	CASSSLSREAFF	TGTGCCAGCAGCTCCCTCTCGCGTGAAGCTTTCTTT
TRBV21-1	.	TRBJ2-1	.	CASSSEDRGHEQFF	TGTGCCAGCAGCTCAGAGGACAGGGGCCATGAGCAGTTCTTC
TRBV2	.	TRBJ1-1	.	CASSEAGSGTEAFF	TGTGCCAGCAGTGAAGCAGGGTCGGGGACTGAAGCTTTCTTT
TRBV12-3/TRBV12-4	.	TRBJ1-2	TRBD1	CASSLGQGHGYTF	TGTGCCAGCAGTTTGGGACAGGGCCATGGCTACACCTTC
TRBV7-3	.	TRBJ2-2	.	CASSQIASNTGELFF	TGTGCCAGCAGCCAGATAGCGTCGAACACCGGGGAGCTGTTTTTT
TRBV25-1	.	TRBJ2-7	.	CASSTGSYEQYF	TGTGCCAGCTCGACTGGCTCCTACGAGCAGTACTTC
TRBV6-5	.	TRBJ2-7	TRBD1	CASSYGTGTYEQYF	TGTGCCAGCAGTTACGGGACAGGGACCTACGAGCAGTACTTC
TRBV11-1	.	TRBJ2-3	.	CASSPDLVGDTQYF	TGTGCCAGCAGCCCTGATCTAGTGGGAGATACGCAGTATTTT
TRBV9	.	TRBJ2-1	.	CASSPPSFEEQFF	TGTGCCAGCAGCCCTCCATCATTCGAGGAGCAGTTCTTC
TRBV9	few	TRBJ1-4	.	CASSVGPREGEKLFF	TGTGCCAGCAGCGTGGGGCCCCGGGAGGGCGAAAAACTGTTTTTT
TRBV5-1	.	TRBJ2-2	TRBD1	CASSADPGGGELFF	TGCGCCAGCAGCGCGGACCCAGGGGGCGGGGAGCTGTTTTTT
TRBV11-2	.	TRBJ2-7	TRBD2	CASSNSGRKMYEQYF	TGTGCCAGCAGCAATAGCGGGAGGAAAATGTACGAGCAGTACTTC
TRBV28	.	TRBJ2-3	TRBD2	CASSPRLAKDTQYF	TGTGCCAGCAGCCCGAGACTAGCAAAAGATACGCAGTATTTT
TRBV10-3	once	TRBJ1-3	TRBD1	CAISSKQGSNTIYF	TGTGCCATCAGCTCAAAACAGGGGTCAAACACCATATATTTT
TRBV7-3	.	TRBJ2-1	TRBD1	CASSRSTGGSYNEQFF	TGTGCCAGCAGCCGCAGCACAGGGGGCAGCTACAATGAGCAGTTCTTC
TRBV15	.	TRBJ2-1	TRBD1	CATSIRQGRYNEQFF	TGTGCCACCAGTATCCGACAGGGTAGATACAATGAGCAGTTCTTC
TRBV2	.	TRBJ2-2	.	CASSRGRNTGELFF	TGTGCCAGCAGCCGAGGGAGGAACACCGGGGAGCTGTTTTTT
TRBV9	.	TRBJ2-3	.	CASSVDRGSTDTQYF	TGTGCCAGCAGCGTAGATAGGGGGTCCACAGATACGCAGTATTTT
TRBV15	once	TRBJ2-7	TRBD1	CATSRGDSITGDEQYF	TGTGCCACCAGCAGGGGGGACAGTATCACCGGCGACGAGCAGTACTTC
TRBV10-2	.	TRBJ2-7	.	CASRPGEREQYF	TGCGCCAGCCGACCGGGGGAGCGCGAGCAGTACTTC
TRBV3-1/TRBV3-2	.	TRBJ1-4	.	CASSQMGGGTEKLFF	TGTGCCAGCAGCCAGATGGGGGGAGGGACTGAAAAACTGTTTTTT
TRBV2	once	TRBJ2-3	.	CASSEGLGGDTQYF	TGTGCCAGCAGTGAAGGTCTAGGTGGAGATACGCAGTATTTT
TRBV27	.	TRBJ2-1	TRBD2	CASIRLAGGQISSYNEQFF	TGTGCCAGCATCAGACTAGCGGGAGGCCAAATCTCCTCCTACAATGAGCAGTTCTTC
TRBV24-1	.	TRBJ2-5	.	CATSDFGGGPRETQYF	TGTGCCACCAGTGATTTCGGAGGGGGCCCCAGAGAGACCCAGTACTTC
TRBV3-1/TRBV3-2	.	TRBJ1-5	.	CASSQGSGTSNQPQHF	TGTGCCAGCAGCCAAGGATCAGGAACTAGCAATCAGCCCCAGCATTTT
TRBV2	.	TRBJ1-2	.	CASSEDDTREANYGYTF	TGTGCCAGCAGTGAGGATGATACACGGGAGGCTAACTATGGCTACACCTTC
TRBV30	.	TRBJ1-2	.	CACHEGGDGYTF	TGTGCCTGCCATGAGGGGGGGGATGGCTACACCTTC
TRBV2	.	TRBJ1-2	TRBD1	CASRYGTGGSYGYTF	TGTGCCAGCAGATACGGGACAGGGGGTTCCTATGGCTACACCTTC
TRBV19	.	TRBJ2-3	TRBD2	CASSTGTRVLDTQYF	TGTGCCAGTAGTACCGGGACTAGAGTGTTGGATACGCAGTATTTT